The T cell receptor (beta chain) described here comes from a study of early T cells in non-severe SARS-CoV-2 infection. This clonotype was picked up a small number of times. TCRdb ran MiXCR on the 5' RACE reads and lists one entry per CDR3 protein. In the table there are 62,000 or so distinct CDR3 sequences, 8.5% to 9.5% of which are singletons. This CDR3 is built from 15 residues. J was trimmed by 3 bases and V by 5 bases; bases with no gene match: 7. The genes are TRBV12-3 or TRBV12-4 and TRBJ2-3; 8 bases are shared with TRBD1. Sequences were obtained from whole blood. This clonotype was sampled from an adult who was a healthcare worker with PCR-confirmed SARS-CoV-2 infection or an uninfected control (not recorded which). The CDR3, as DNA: TGTGCCAGCAGTCCCTCGACAGGGGCGACAGATACGCAGTATTTT. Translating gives CASSPSTGATDTQYF.